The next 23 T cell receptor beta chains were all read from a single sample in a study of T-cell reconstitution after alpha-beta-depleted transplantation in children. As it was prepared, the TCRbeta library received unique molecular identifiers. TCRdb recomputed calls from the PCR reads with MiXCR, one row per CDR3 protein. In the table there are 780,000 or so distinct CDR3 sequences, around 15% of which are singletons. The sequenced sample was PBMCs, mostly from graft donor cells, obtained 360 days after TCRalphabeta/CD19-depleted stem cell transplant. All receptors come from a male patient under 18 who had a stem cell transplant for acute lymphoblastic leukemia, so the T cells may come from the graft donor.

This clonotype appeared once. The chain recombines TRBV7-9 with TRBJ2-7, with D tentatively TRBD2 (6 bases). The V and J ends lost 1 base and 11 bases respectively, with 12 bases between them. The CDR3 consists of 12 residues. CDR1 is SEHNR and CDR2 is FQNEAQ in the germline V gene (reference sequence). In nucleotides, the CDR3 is TGTGCCAGCAGCTTAGGGACTACCTCAAAGTACTTC. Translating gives CASSLGTTSKYF. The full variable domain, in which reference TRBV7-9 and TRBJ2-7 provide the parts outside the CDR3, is DTGVSQNPRHKITKRGQNVTFRCDPISEHNRLYWYRQTLGQGPEFLTYFQNEAQLEKSRLLSDRFSAERPKGSFSTLEIQRTEQGDSAMYLCASSLGTTSKYFGPGTRLTVT.

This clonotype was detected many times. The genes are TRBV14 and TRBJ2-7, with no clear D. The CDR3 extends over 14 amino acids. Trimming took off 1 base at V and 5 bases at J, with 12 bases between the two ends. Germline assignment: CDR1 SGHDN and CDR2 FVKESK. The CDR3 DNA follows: TGTGCCAGCAGCCAAGCTACAGTTTGGGACGAGCAGTACTTC. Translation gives CASSQATVWDEQYF. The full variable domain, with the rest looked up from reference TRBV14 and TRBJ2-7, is EAGVTQFPSHSVIEKGQTVTLRCDPISGHDNLYWYRRVMGKEIKFLLHFVKESKQDESGMPNNRFLAERTGGTYSTLKVQPAELEDSGVYFCASSQATVWDEQYFGPGTRLTVT.

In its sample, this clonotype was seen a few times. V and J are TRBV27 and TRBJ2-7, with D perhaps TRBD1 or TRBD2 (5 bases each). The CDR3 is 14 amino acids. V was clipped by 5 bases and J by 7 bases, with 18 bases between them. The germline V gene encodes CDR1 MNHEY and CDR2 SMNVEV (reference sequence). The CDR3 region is CASSPEGSLGEQYF. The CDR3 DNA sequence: TGTGCCAGCAGTCCCGAGGGGTCGTTGGGAGAGCAGTACTTC.

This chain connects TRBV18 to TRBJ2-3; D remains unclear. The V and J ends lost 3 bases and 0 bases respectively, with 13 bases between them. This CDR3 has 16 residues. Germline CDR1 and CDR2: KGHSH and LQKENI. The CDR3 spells CASSPTLGLSTDTQYF. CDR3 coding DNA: TGTGCCAGCTCACCGACCCTAGGGTTAAGCACAGATACGCAGTATTTT.

CDR3 region: CASSLALNEGTDTQYF. CDR3 coding DNA: TGCGCCAGCAGCTTGGCTCTTAACGAGGGAACAGATACGCAGTATTTT. This rearrangement joins TRBV5-1 to TRBJ2-3, with D possibly being TRBD2 (5 bases). The ends were cut back, 0 bases at V and 3 bases at J, with 14 bases in the middle. CDR1 SGHRS and CDR2 YFSETQ come from the germline V gene. The CDR3 totals 16 residues.

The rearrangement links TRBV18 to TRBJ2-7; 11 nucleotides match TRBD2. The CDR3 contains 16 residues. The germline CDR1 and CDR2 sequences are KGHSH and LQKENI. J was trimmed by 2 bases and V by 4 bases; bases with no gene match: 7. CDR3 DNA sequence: TGTGCCAGCTCACGGACACTAGCGGGAGTTCCCTACGAGCAGTACTTC. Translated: CASSRTLAGVPYEQYF.

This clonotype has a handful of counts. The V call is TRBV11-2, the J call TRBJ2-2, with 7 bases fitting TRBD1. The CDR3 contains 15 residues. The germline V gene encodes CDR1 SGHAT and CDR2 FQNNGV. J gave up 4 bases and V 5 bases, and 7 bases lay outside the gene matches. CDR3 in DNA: TGTGCCAGCAGCACTCCCGGGACAGCCACCGGGGAGCTGTTTTTT. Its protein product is CASSTPGTATGELFF.

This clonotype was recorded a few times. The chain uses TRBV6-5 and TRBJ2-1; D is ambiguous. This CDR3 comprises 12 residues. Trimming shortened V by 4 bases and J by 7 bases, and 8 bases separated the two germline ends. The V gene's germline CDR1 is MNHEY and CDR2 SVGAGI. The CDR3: CASSSIRNEQFF. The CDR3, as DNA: TGTGCCAGCAGTTCCATTAGGAATGAGCAGTTCTTC.

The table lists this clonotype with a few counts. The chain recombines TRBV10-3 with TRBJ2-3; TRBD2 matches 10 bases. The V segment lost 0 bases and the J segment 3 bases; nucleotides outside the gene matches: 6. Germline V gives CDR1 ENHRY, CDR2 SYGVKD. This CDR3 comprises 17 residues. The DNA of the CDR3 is TGTGCCATCAGTGAGTCGTCGGCTAGCGGGAGAACAGATACGCAGTATTTT. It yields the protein CAISESSASGRTDTQYF.

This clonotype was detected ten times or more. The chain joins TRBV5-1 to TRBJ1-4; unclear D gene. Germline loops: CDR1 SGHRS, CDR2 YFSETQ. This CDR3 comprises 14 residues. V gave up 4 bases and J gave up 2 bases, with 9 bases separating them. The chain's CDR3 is CASSRGSTNEKLFF. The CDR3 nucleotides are TGCGCCAGCAGCCGGGGATCTACTAATGAAAAACTGTTTTTT.

CDR3 region: CASRLGRRQETQYF. Written as DNA, the CDR3 is TGTGCCAGCAGGCTGGGTAGGCGCCAAGAGACCCAGTACTTC. The chain recombines TRBV3-1 with TRBJ2-5; D unclear. The CDR3 length is 14 residues. V lost 6 bases, J lost 1 base, and 12 bases lay in between. Looked up from germline, CDR1 is LGHDT and CDR2 is YNNKEL (reference sequence).

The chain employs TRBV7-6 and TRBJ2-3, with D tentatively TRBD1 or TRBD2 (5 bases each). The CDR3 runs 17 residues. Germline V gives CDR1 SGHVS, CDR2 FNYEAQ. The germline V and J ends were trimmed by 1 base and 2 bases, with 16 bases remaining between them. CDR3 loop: CASSLESGAKNTDTQYF. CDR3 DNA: TGTGCCAGCAGCTTAGAATCCGGGGCGAAAAACACAGATACGCAGTATTTT.

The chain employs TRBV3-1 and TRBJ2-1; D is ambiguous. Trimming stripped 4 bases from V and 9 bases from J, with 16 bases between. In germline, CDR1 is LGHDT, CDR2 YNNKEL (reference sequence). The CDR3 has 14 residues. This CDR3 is CASSRERASVEQFF. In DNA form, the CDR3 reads TGTGCCAGCAGCCGAGAAAGGGCGAGCGTTGAGCAGTTCTTC.

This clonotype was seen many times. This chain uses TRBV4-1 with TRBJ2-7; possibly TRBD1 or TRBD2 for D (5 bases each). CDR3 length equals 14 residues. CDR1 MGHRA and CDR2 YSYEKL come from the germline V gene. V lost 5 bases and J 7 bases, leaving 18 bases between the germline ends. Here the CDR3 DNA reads TGCGCCAGCAGCTATCCGGGACGGAATGGGGAGCAGTACTTC. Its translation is CASSYPGRNGEQYF.

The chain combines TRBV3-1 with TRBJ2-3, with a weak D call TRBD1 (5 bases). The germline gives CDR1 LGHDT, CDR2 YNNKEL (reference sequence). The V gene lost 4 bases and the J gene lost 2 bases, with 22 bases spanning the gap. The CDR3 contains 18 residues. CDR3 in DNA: TGTGCCAGCAGCCCGAAGCCCACAATGGCGGACACCACAGATACGCAGTATTTT. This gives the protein CASSPKPTMADTTDTQYF.

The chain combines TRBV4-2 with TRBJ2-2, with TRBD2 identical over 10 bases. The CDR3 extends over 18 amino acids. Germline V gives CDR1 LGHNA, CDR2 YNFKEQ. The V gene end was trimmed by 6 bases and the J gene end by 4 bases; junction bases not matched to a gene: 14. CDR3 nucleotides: TGTGCCAGCAGACAACCGGGACTAGCGCCCACAACCACCGGGGAGCTGTTTTTT. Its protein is CASRQPGLAPTTTGELFF.

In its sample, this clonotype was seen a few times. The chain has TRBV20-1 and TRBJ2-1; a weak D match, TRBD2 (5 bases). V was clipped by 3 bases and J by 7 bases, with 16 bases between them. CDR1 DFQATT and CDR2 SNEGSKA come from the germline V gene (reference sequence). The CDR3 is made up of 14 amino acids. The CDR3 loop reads CSASEGGDGNEQFF. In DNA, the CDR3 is TGCAGTGCTAGTGAGGGCGGAGACGGAAATGAGCAGTTCTTC.

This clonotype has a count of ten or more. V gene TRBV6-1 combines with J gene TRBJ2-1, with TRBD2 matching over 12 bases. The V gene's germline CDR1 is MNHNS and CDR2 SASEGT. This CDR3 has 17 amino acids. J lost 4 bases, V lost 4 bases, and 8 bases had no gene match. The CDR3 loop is CASSALTSGREYNEQFF. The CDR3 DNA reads TGTGCCAGCAGTGCGCTGACTAGCGGGAGAGAATACAATGAGCAGTTCTTC.

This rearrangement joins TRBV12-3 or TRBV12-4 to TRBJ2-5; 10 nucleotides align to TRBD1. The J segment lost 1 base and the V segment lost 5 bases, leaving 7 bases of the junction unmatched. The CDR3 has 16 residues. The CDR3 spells CASSRTTGGFQETQYF. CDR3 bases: TGTGCCAGCAGTCGGACGACAGGGGGCTTCCAAGAGACCCAGTACTTC.

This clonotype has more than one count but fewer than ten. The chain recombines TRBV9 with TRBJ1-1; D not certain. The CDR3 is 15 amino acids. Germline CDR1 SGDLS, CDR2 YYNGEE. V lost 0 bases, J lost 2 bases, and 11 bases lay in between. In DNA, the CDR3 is TGTGCCAGCAGCGTAGTCCCCAGGAGAAACACTGAAGCTTTCTTT. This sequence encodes CASSVVPRRNTEAFF.

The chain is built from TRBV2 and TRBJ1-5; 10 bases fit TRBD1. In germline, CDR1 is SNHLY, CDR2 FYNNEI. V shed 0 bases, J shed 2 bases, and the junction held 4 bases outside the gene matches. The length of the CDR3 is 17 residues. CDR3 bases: TGTGCCAGCAGTGAAGCGGACAGGGGGTCGGGCAATCAGCCCCAGCATTTT. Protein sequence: CASSEADRGSGNQPQHF.

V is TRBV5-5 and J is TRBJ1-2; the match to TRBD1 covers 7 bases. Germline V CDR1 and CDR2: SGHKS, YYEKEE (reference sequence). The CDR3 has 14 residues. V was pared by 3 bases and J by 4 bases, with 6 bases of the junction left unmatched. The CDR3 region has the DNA TGTGCCAGCAGCTACGGACAGGACCTCTATGGCTACACCTTC. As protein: CASSYGQDLYGYTF.

The CDR3, as DNA: TGCAGTGCCCAGGACATAGGGGGCTACGAGCAGTACTTC. Its protein is CSAQDIGGYEQYF. The rearrangement links TRBV20-1 to TRBJ2-7; D may be TRBD1 (6 bases). The germline CDR1 and CDR2 sequences are DFQATT and SNEGSKA (reference sequence). V was trimmed by 6 bases and J by 3 bases, leaving 15 bases between them. The CDR3 is 13 residues long.